This T cell receptor beta chain derives from a study of T cells in Graves' hyperthyroidism and ophthalmopathy. The study, taken as a whole, reports: Most thyroid clonotypes that were expanded above 0.001 also turned up in blood. Ophthalmopathy could be told apart from stable hyperthyroidism with a 13 V-J model.

With respect to this clonotype: Antigen unknown.

Exclusion criteria comprised uncontrolled infection, other autoimmune disease, pregnancy or lactation. In making diagnoses, clinical symptoms, serum thyroxine and TRAb, thyroid ultrasound and orbital computed tomography were all used. Amplification yielded TCR beta CDR3 regions, with RNA transcripts as the source. The HTBI set primed first-round TCR CDR3 RT-PCR. TCRdb passed the multiplex PCR reads through MiXCR, listing each CDR3 protein once. The sample carries around 660,000 distinct CDR3 sequences, over 40% recorded once. The CDR3 is 17 residues long. Between the trimmed V and J ends, which lost 6 bases and 2 bases, there was a span of 22 bases. Germline V gives CDR1 ENHRY, CDR2 SYGVKD.

The sample comprised peripheral blood or thyroid tissue (not recorded which). The J gene is TRBJ1-1, the V gene TRBV10-3; D gene uncertain. This sequence originates from an adult man with Graves' disease, either hyperthyroidism or ophthalmopathy (not recorded which). CDR3 residues: CAISKVIYPSGNTEAFF. The DNA for the CDR3 is TGTGCCATCAGCAAAGTGATATACCCCTCTGGAAACACTGAAGCTTTCTTT.